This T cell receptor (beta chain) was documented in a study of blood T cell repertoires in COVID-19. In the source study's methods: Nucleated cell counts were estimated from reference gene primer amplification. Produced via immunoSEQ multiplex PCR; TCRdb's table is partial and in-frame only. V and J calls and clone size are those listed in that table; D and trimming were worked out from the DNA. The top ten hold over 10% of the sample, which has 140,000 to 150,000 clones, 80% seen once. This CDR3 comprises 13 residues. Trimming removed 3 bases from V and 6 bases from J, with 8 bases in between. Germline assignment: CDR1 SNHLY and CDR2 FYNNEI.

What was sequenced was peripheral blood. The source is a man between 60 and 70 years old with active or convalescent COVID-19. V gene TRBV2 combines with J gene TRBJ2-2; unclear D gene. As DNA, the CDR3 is TGTGCCAGCAGTGACTTCAGGTCCGGGGAGCTGTTTTTT. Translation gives CASSDFRSGELFF.